This is a list of T cell receptor beta chains from one sample in a study of blood T cell repertoires in COVID-19. Repertoires were generated with immunoSEQ multiplex PCR, while TCRdb's copy carries only in-frame clones and drops some. The repertoire holds some 280,000 clones, with roughly nine tenths as singletons. Material for sequencing was peripheral blood. Receptor source: a woman between 40 and 50 years old who had recovered from COVID-19. CDR3s include the opening cysteine and the closing phenylalanine or tryptophan. D genes are given only for firm matches. Size tells how often a clone was seen (once, few, many) or the class of an expanded clone, and some rows leave it out.

v_call	clone_size	j_call	d_call	cdr3_nt	cdr3_aa
TRBV15	NA	TRBJ1-5	TRBD1	TGTGCCACCAGCACCCGGGACAGAAATCAGCCCCAGCATTTT	CATSTRDRNQPQHF
TRBV7-9	NA	TRBJ2-7	TRBD1	TGTGCCAGCAGCTCAGGACAGGGGGCGAGCGAGCAGTACTTC	CASSSGQGASEQYF
TRBV4-2	NA	TRBJ2-2	NA	TGTGCCAGCAGCCAACCACTAGGGAGTACTCCGAACACCGGGGAGCTGTTTTTT	CASSQPLGSTPNTGELFF
TRBV5-5	once	TRBJ1-1	NA	TGTGCCAGCAGCTTTCAGGGTAGGGGCACTGAAGCTTTCTTT	CASSFQGRGTEAFF
TRBV30	NA	TRBJ1-4	NA	TGTGCCTGTCCCCAGCGGGACGAAAAACTGTTTTTT	CACPQRDEKLFF
TRBV28	once	TRBJ2-7	NA	TGTGCCAGCAGTTTTGATCGTTGGGGGGGCGGGAGCTCCTACGAGCAGTACTTC	CASSFDRWGGGSSYEQYF
TRBV23-1	NA	TRBJ2-2	NA	TGCGCCAGCAGTCTACATTCGAACACCGGGGAGCTGTTTTTT	CASSLHSNTGELFF
TRBV28	NA	TRBJ2-7	NA	TGTGCCAGCAGTGGCGGCTACCAGAGCTCCTACGAGCAGTACTTC	CASSGGYQSSYEQYF
TRBV11-2	NA	TRBJ2-7	TRBD2	TGTGCCAGCAGCTTAGCGGGGACTAGCGCCTCCTACGAGCAGTACTTC	CASSLAGTSASYEQYF
TRBV4-1	NA	TRBJ1-6	TRBD1	TGCGCCAGCAGCCCGACCTACGACAGGGGGCTCAGCTCCTATAATTCACCCCTCCACTTT	CASSPTYDRGLSSYNSPLHF
TRBV19	NA	TRBJ2-2	TRBD2	TGTGCCAGTAGTCGACTAGCGGGAGGGCCTGGCACCGGGGAGCTGTTTTTT	CASSRLAGGPGTGELFF
TRBV27	NA	TRBJ2-2	NA	TGTGCCAGCCTGGGCTTCGGGAGCACCGGGGAGCTGTTTTTT	CASLGFGSTGELFF
TRBV6-5	once	TRBJ1-5	NA	TGTGCCAGCAGGTCAAGCGTTAATAGCAATCAGCCCCAGCATTTT	CASRSSVNSNQPQHF
TRBV3-1/TRBV3-2	NA	TRBJ2-2	TRBD1	TGTGCCAGCAGCCCGCCCGCAGGGGGCGCGAACACCGGGGAGCTGTTTTTT	CASSPPAGGANTGELFF
TRBV25-1	few	TRBJ2-2	TRBD2	TGTGCCAGCGGTACAGCGGGAGGGGTAACCGGGGAGCTGTTTTTT	CASGTAGGVTGELFF
TRBV6-5	NA	TRBJ2-5	NA	TGTGCCAGCAGTCGGGACTACCAAGAGACCCAGTACTTC	CASSRDYQETQYF
TRBV18	NA	TRBJ2-7	NA	TGTGCCAGCTCACCACCGGACAGAACCTACGAGCAGTACTTC	CASSPPDRTYEQYF
TRBV21-1	NA	TRBJ2-1	NA	TGTGCCAGCAGCAAAGGCCCCAAGCCCCTCCCCAGGGGGACATCCTACAATGAGCAGTTCTTC	CASSKGPKPLPRGTSYNEQFF
TRBV6-5	NA	TRBJ1-5	TRBD1	TGTGCCAGCAGGCCTGGGACAGGTGGCAATCAGCCCCAGCATTTT	CASRPGTGGNQPQHF
TRBV12-3/TRBV12-4	NA	TRBJ1-2	NA	TGTGCCAGCATTCTACAGGGTAACTATGGCTACACCTTC	CASILQGNYGYTF
TRBV6-5	NA	TRBJ1-2	NA	TGTGCCACCCGATCCGGGGGCTATGGCTACACCTTC	CATRSGGYGYTF
TRBV27	few	TRBJ1-5	NA	TGTGCCAGCAGTTTGGCGGGGAATCAGCCCCAGCATTTT	CASSLAGNQPQHF
TRBV28	NA	TRBJ2-3	TRBD2	TGTGCCAGCAGTTTTTTAGCGGGATTCACAGATACGCAGTATTTT	CASSFLAGFTDTQYF
TRBV5-4	NA	TRBJ1-2	NA	TGTGCCAGCAGCTTGGCCGCGAGCGAGCCTAACTATGGCTACACCTTC	CASSLAASEPNYGYTF
TRBV7-8	NA	TRBJ2-5	NA	TGTGCCAGCAGCTTAGCAGTCGGGTGGGAGACCCAGTACTTC	CASSLAVGWETQYF
TRBV10-3	NA	TRBJ1-5	TRBD1	TGTGCCATCAGTGACAGGACAGGGGCTAAGCAGCCCCAGCATTTT	CAISDRTGAKQPQHF
TRBV5-6	NA	TRBJ1-4	TRBD1	TGTGCCAGCAGCCTCGGGACAGGGATTGAAAAACTGTTTTTT	CASSLGTGIEKLFF
TRBV12-3/TRBV12-4	NA	TRBJ1-4	NA	TGTGCCAGCAGCTTTTCGGGTGAAAAACTGTTTTTT	CASSFSGEKLFF
TRBV4-2	NA	TRBJ2-1	TRBD1	TGTGCCAGCAGCCAAGAGACAGGGTCTGGGGAGCAGTTCTTC	CASSQETGSGEQFF